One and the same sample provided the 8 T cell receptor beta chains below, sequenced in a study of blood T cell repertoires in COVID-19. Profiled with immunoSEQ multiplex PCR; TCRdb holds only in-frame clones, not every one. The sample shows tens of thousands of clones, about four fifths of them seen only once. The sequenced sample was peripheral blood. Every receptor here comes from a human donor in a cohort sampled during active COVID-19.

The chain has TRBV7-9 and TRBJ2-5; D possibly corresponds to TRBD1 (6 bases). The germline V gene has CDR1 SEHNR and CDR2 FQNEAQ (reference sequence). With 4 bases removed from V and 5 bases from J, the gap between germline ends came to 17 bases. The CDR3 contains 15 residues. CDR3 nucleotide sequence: TGTGCCAGCAGCTCTCAGGGGCGCCTGGGGGAGACCCAGTACTTC. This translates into CASSSQGRLGETQYF.

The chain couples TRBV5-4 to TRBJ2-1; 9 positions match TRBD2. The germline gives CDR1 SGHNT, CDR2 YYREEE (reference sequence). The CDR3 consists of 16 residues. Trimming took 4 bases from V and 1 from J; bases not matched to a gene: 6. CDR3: CASSAGGAASYNEQFF. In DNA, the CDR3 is TGTGCCAGCAGCGCGGGGGGGGCAGCGTCCTACAATGAGCAGTTCTTC. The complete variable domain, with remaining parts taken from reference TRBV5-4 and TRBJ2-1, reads ETGVTQSPTHLIKTRGQQVTLRCSSQSGHNTVSWYQQALGQGPQFIFQYYREEENGRGNFPPRFSGLQFPNYSSELNVNALELDDSALYLCASSAGGAASYNEQFFGPGTRLTVL.

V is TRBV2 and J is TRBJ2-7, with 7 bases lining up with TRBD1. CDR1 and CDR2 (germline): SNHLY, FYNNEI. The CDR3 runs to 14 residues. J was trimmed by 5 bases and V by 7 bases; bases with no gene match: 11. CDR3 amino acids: CASTRTGARNEQYF. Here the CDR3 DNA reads TGTGCCAGCACCCGAACAGGGGCGAGGAACGAGCAGTACTTC.

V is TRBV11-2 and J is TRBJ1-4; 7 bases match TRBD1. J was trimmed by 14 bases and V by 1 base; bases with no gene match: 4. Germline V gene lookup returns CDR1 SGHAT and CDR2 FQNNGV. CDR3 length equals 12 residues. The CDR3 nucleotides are TGTGCCAGCAGCTTAGGATGGGACAGTCTGTTTTTT. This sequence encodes CASSLGWDSLFF.

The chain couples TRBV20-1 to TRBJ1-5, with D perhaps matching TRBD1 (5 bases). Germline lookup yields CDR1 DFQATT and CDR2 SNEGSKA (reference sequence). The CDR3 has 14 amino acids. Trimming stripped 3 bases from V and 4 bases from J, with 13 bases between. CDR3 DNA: TGCAGTGCTAGTCAGGGCCTCGGGAATCAGCCCCAGCATTTT. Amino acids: CSASQGLGNQPQHF.

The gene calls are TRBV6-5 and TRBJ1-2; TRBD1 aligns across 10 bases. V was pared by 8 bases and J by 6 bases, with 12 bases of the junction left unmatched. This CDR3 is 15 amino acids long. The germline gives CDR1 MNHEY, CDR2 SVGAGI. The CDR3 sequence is CASCWTGGFRDGYTF. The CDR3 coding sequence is TGTGCCAGCTGTTGGACAGGGGGATTCCGTGATGGCTACACCTTC.

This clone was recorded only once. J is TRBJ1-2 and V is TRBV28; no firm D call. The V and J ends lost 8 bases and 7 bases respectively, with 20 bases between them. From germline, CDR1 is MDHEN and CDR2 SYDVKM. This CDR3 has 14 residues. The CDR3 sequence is CASGTTVRESGYTF. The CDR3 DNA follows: TGTGCCAGCGGTACCACGGTTCGGGAGTCTGGCTACACCTTC.

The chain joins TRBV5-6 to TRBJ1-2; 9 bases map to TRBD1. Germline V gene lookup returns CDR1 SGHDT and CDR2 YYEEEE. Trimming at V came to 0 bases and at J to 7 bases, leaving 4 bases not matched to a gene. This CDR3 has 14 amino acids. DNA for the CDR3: TGTGCCAGCAGCTTGGGGGACAGGGTGGTTGGCTACACCTTC. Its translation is CASSLGDRVVGYTF.